This paragraph covers one T cell receptor (beta chain) sequence. The source of the sample is a study of cytomegalovirus exposure and HLA in healthy donors. Both 60 Vbeta primers and 13 Jbeta primers went into the PCR. This table comes from immunoSEQ multiplex PCR, and its TCRdb copy is limited to in-frame clones, with some not included. The listing contains roughly 84,000 clones. Germline values: CDR1 SNHLY, CDR2 FYNNEI. J was trimmed by 3 bases and V by 6 bases; bases with no gene match: 4. The CDR3 is 13 residues long. The chain has TRBV2 and TRBJ2-7; 8 bases align to TRBD1. This TCR came from a man aged 50 or older in good health and CMV-seronegative. Sequencing input: PBMCs. This chain's CDR3 is CASRGTGGYEQYF. The CDR3 nucleotides read TGTGCCAGCAGGGGGACAGGTGGCTACGAGCAGTACTTC.